The clone carrying this T cell receptor (beta chain) was observed a single time. No antigen is known for it. These data originate in a study of cytomegalovirus exposure and HLA in healthy donors. CDR1 SGHAT and CDR2 FQNNGV come from the germline V gene. The germline V and J ends were trimmed by 1 base and 4 bases, with 10 bases remaining between them. This CDR3 contains 14 residues. Some clones are missing from TCRdb's copy, which holds only in-frame ones; the method was immunoSEQ multiplex PCR. The sample lists some 170,000 clones; more than 75% were seen once. Study-level findings and limits: According to the study, around 150 TCR beta chains were cytomegalovirus-associated.

The TCR comes from a young man in good health and CMV-seropositive. The source material was PBMCs. The rearrangement links TRBV11-2 to TRBJ2-5; D is possibly TRBD1 (5 bases). CDR3 region: CASSLGAGPETQYF. The CDR3 nucleotides read TGTGCCAGCAGCTTAGGAGCAGGGCCAGAGACCCAGTACTTC.